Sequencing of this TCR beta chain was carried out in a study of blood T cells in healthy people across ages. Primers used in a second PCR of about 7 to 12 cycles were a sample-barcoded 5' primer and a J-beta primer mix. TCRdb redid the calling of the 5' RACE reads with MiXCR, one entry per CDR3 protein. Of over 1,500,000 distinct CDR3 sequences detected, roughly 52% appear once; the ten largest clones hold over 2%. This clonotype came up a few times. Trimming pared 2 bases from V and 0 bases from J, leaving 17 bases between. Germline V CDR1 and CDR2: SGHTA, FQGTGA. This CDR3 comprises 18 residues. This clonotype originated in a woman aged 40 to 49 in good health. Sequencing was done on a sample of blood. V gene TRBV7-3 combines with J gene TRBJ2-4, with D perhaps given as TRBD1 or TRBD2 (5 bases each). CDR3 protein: CASSLSGRAGTAKNIQYF. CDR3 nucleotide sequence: TGTGCCAGCAGCTTATCGGGTAGGGCAGGGACAGCCAAAAACATTCAGTACTTC.